This TCR beta chain was sequenced in a study of T-cell reconstitution after alpha-beta-depleted transplantation in children. General observations from the study: Recipient T cells and thymic progenitors that survived gave rise to the high TCRbeta diversity observed at day 60 in some patients. After one year, T-cell counts and TCRbeta diversity mostly came from new T cells. Reported findings indicate that, about two months after transplant, alpha-beta T cells came from several hundred expanded clones, which were derived from non-depleted graft cells.

A TCRbeta library incorporating unique molecular identifiers was prepared. Using its own MiXCR run on the PCR reads, TCRdb lists one record per CDR3 protein. The sample has roughly 400,000 distinct CDR3 sequences, 43% seen once. With 5 bases removed from V and 7 bases from J, the gap between germline ends came to 21 bases. The germline CDR1 and CDR2 sequences are MDHEN and SYDVKM. The CDR3 runs to 16 residues. A few counts support this clonotype. Its antigen is still unknown. Source: PBMCs, taken before TCRalphabeta/CD19-depleted stem cell transplant. This clonotype originated in a girl aged 2 to 9 with aplastic anemia, due to receive a stem cell transplant. This chain links TRBV28 with TRBJ2-1; possible D gene TRBD2, 6 bases. CDR3 residues: CASSIPWPGDGNEQFF. For the CDR3, the DNA is TGTGCCAGCAGTATCCCCTGGCCGGGAGATGGGAATGAGCAGTTCTTC.